Listed below are T cell receptor beta chains from one sample, sequenced in a study of blood T cell repertoires in COVID-19. Produced via immunoSEQ multiplex PCR; TCRdb's table is partial and in-frame only. The sample gives 300,000 to 400,000 clones, 88% of which show up once; roughly 6.6% is in the top ten. The sample comprised peripheral blood. The receptors come from a woman in her seventies with COVID-19, enrolled during active disease. Each CDR3 is given with its conserved first and last residue. D genes are given only for firm matches. Clone size is stated in some rows and not others, as once, few, many or a class when expanded.

TRBV3-1/TRBV3-2,.,TRBD1,TRBJ2-7,CASSQVDRAHEQYF,TGTGCCAGCAGCCAAGTGGACAGGGCCCACGAGCAGTACTTC
TRBV30,.,.,TRBJ2-2,CAWRRLGDYTGELFF,TGTGCCTGGAGGCGCTTAGGGGACTACACCGGGGAGCTGTTTTTT
TRBV5-1,.,TRBD1,TRBJ1-5,CASSTSGGGNQPQHF,TGCGCCAGCAGCACCTCAGGGGGCGGCAATCAGCCCCAGCATTTT
TRBV18,.,TRBD2,TRBJ2-1,CASSPRTSGGTYNEQFF,TGTGCCAGCTCACCGCGAACTAGCGGCGGGACCTACAATGAGCAGTTCTTC
TRBV2,.,.,TRBJ1-5,CASRRGGDSNQPQHF,TGTGCCAGCAGACGCGGCGGGGATAGCAATCAGCCCCAGCATTTT
TRBV6-5,.,TRBD1,TRBJ1-1,CASSDRADTEAFF,TGTGCCAGCAGCGACAGGGCAGACACTGAAGCTTTCTTT
TRBV5-6,.,TRBD1,TRBJ2-1,CASSLEGTGVNEQFF,TGTGCCAGCAGCTTGGAAGGGACAGGGGTCAATGAGCAGTTCTTC
TRBV6-4,few,.,TRBJ1-1,CASSETRGTEAFF,TGTGCCAGCAGTGAGACCAGGGGAACTGAAGCTTTCTTT
TRBV5-1,.,TRBD1,TRBJ2-7,CASSSVRQGESYEQYF,TGCGCCAGCAGCTCTGTTAGACAGGGAGAATCTTACGAGCAGTACTTC
TRBV27,.,TRBD2,TRBJ2-5,CASSPTSGVQETQYF,TGTGCCAGCAGTCCCACCAGCGGGGTCCAAGAGACCCAGTACTTC
TRBV9,.,.,TRBJ2-2,CASSVAVTGELFF,TGTGCCAGCAGCGTAGCTGTTACCGGGGAGCTGTTTTTT
TRBV18,once,TRBD2,TRBJ2-3,CASSSLAGGSTDTQYF,TGTGCCAGCTCATCACTAGCGGGGGGGAGCACAGATACGCAGTATTTT
TRBV27,.,TRBD1,TRBJ2-2,CASSLVGQGLRFGELFF,TGTGCCAGCAGTTTAGTCGGACAGGGCCTCAGATTTGGGGAGCTGTTTTTT
TRBV5-1,.,TRBD1,TRBJ1-4,CASSLLPGQTNEKLFF,TGCGCCAGCAGCTTGTTACCGGGACAGACTAATGAAAAACTGTTTTTT
TRBV9,.,TRBD1,TRBJ2-1,CASSLQGALVNEQFF,TGTGCCAGCAGCTTACAGGGGGCGCTTGTCAATGAGCAGTTCTTC
TRBV24-1,.,.,TRBJ2-3,CATSDFPLTDTQYF,TGTGCCACCAGTGATTTCCCCCTCACAGATACGCAGTATTTT
TRBV19,few,TRBD1,TRBJ1-1,CASSTYRQGARNTEAFF,TGTGCCAGTAGTACATACCGTCAGGGGGCACGGAACACTGAAGCTTTCTTT
TRBV3-1/TRBV3-2,.,.,TRBJ1-2,CASSPGQRGYGYTF,TGTGCCAGCAGCCCGGGACAACGGGGCTATGGCTACACCTTC
TRBV14,.,.,TRBJ1-5,CASSQEVQGGQPQHF,TGTGCCAGCAGCCAAGAAGTACAGGGTGGTCAGCCCCAGCATTTT
TRBV7-2,.,TRBD2,TRBJ2-7,CASSLTSGSSYEQYF,TGTGCCAGCAGCTTAACTAGCGGGTCCTCCTACGAGCAGTACTTC
TRBV4-1,once,.,TRBJ1-3,CASSQNVPGLRNTIYF,TGCGCCAGCAGCCAAAATGTACCAGGTCTCAGAAACACCATATATTTT
TRBV5-1,.,.,TRBJ2-2,CASSSRRDISRLFF,TGCGCCAGCAGCTCTCGTCGGGACATAAGTAGGCTGTTTTTT
TRBV19,.,.,TRBJ2-1,CASTSGPPREQFF,TGTGCCAGTACGTCAGGCCCCCCACGTGAGCAGTTCTTC
TRBV24-1,.,.,TRBJ2-3,CATSAKRTPDTQYF,TGTGCCACCAGTGCGAAGCGGACCCCAGATACGCAGTATTTT
TRBV24-1,.,TRBD1,TRBJ2-2,CATSDSGGQANTGELFF,TGTGCCACCAGTGATTCTGGGGGACAGGCTAACACCGGGGAGCTGTTTTTT
TRBV27,.,TRBD1,TRBJ1-2,CASSLRGQGLVYGYTF,TGTGCCAGCAGTTTAAGGGGACAGGGTCTAGTCTATGGCTACACCTTC
TRBV27,.,TRBD1,TRBJ1-2,CASSFSGTGSRGYTF,TGTGCCAGCAGTTTCTCCGGGACAGGGAGTCGAGGCTACACCTTC
TRBV2,.,.,TRBJ2-7,CASSEYISSYEQYF,TGTGCCAGCAGTGAGTATATCAGCTCCTACGAGCAGTACTTC
TRBV11-2,few,.,TRBJ1-5,CASSSNRVGQPQHF,TGTGCCAGCAGCTCTAACAGGGTAGGACAGCCCCAGCATTTT
TRBV11-2,.,.,TRBJ1-1,CASSLARANTEAFF,TGTGCCAGCAGCTTAGCCAGGGCCAACACTGAAGCTTTCTTT
TRBV9,.,.,TRBJ2-5,CASSSPGGRQETQYF,TGTGCCAGCAGCTCCCCAGGAGGCCGCCAAGAGACCCAGTACTTC
TRBV15,.,.,TRBJ2-7,CATSVRTALYEQYF,TGTGCCACCAGCGTGCGGACAGCGCTCTACGAGCAGTACTTC
TRBV5-1,.,.,TRBJ1-2,CASSPLGGMGGYTF,TGCGCCAGCAGCCCCCTGGGGGGGATGGGTGGCTACACCTTC